The 29 T cell receptor beta chains below all came from one sample that was sequenced in a study of T cells expressing NK-cell markers. TCRdb derives one entry per CDR3 protein from the 5' RACE reads, leaving out DNA. The table for this sample gives about 550,000 distinct CDR3 sequences. The sample taken for sequencing was blood T cells: a sorted CD56 or NKG2C T cell subset, CD4+ or CD8+ T cells, or bulk PBMC T cells (not recorded which). These TCRs come from a young man in good health.

The genes are TRBV7-9 and TRBJ2-3; TCRdb names TRBD2, which stays unverified in the absence of DNA. Germline CDR1 is SEHNR and CDR2 is FQNEAQ (reference sequence). The CDR3 extends over 19 amino acids. The chain's CDR3 is CASSLRRGTSGRIGDTQYF. Drawing the rest from reference TRBV7-9 and TRBJ2-3, the complete variable domain is DTGVSQNPRHKITKRGQNVTFRCDPISEHNRLYWYRQTLGQGPEFLTYFQNEAQLEKSRLLSDRFSAERPKGSFSTLEIQRTEQGDSAMYLCASSLRRGTSGRIGDTQYFGPGTRLTVL.

The chain recombines TRBV18 with TRBJ2-5; checking the TCRdb D call of TRBD1 is not possible without DNA. CDR3 length: 15 residues. Germline values: CDR1 KGHSH, CDR2 LQKENI. The CDR3: CASSPRQGVRETQYF. Together with reference TRBV18 and TRBJ2-5, the CDR3 gives the full variable domain: NAGVMQNPRHLVRRRGQEARLRCSPMKGHSHVYWYRQLPEEGLKFMVYLQKENIIDESGMPKERFSAEFPKEGPSILRIQQVVRGDSAAYFCASSPRQGVRETQYFGPGTRLLVL.

This chain connects TRBV10-3 to TRBJ2-6. The germline CDR1 and CDR2 sequences are ENHRY and SYGVKD. The CDR3 is made up of 16 amino acids. CDR3 loop: CAISEPYSSRANVLTF.

J is TRBJ2-1 and V is TRBV12-3 or TRBV12-4; TCRdb's D call of TRBD2 is untestable without DNA. There are 15 residues in the CDR3. This chain's CDR3 is CASSSLAGAGNEQFF.

The V gene is TRBV12-3 or TRBV12-4, the J gene TRBJ1-1; the TCRdb D gene call, TRBD1, has no DNA to confirm it. The length of the CDR3 is 15 residues. The CDR3 sequence is CASTLLRGLNTEAFF.

The chain combines TRBV29-1 with TRBJ2-7; TCRdb proposes TRBD2, but this gene call is untestable without DNA. Germline-derived CDR1 and CDR2 are SQVTM and ANQGSEA. The length of the CDR3 is 12 residues. CDR3 region: CSADIGADEQYF.

The chain is built from TRBV29-1 and TRBJ2-7; absent DNA, TCRdb's TRBD1 call cannot be checked. Germline V CDR1 and CDR2: SQVTM, ANQGSEA. CDR3 length equals 16 residues. CDR3 region: CSAGQGRGNSRYEQYF.

The V gene is TRBV7-9, the J gene TRBJ2-4. Germline V gene data show CDR1 as SEHNR and CDR2 as FQNEAQ (reference sequence). CDR3 length: 15 residues. Here the CDR3 reads CASSLAIKQRDIQYF.

The chain combines TRBV20-1 with TRBJ2-1; TCRdb names TRBD1, which stays unverified in the absence of DNA. CDR3 length: 13 residues. The germline gives CDR1 DFQATT, CDR2 SNEGSKA (reference sequence). CDR3 in amino acids: CSARDRGGYEQFF.

This chain joins TRBV11-2 and TRBJ2-5; TCRdb returns TRBD2, unconfirmable since there is no DNA. There are 14 residues in the CDR3. Germline CDR1 and CDR2: SGHAT and FQNNGV. The CDR3 here is CASSPDGRRETQYF. The whole variable domain, filled in from reference TRBV11-2 and TRBJ2-5, reads EAGVAQSPRYKIIEKRQSVAFWCNPISGHATLYWYQQILGQGPKLLIQFQNNGVVDDSQLPKDRFSAERLKGVDSTLKIQPAKLEDSAVYLCASSPDGRRETQYFGPGTRLLVL.

V and J are TRBV12-3 or TRBV12-4 and TRBJ1-5; TCRdb selects TRBD1, and the lack of DNA leaves this call unchecked. The CDR3 loop spans 16 amino acids. The CDR3 loop reads CASSLRQGFSNQPQHF.

The rearrangement uses TRBV25-1 and TRBJ2-7. The CDR3 consists of 11 residues. The germline gives CDR1 MGHDK, CDR2 SYGVNS. The CDR3 protein is CASGNYHEQYF.

The chain links TRBV9 to TRBJ2-5. Germline assignment: CDR1 SGDLS and CDR2 YYNGEE. The CDR3 runs to 14 residues. The CDR3 protein is CASSVGSGWETQYF.

This chain links TRBV5-1 with TRBJ1-4. This CDR3 region has 15 residues. The V gene's germline CDR1 is SGHRS and CDR2 YFSETQ. The CDR3 sequence is CASSDGGKLGEKLFF.

The V and J genes are TRBV12-3 or TRBV12-4 and TRBJ1-5; TCRdb lists TRBD1, though no DNA is available to test this call. The CDR3 extends over 16 amino acids. The CDR3 spells CASSLWQGASNQPQHF.

The chain employs TRBV5-1 and TRBJ2-2. This CDR3 contains 14 residues. Germline lookup yields CDR1 SGHRS and CDR2 YFSETQ. The CDR3 sequence is CASSSTLRPGELFF.

The chain joins TRBV20-1 to TRBJ2-3; the D call from TCRdb, TRBD1, cannot be confirmed without DNA. Germline-derived CDR1 and CDR2 are DFQATT and SNEGSKA (reference sequence). The length of the CDR3 is 15 residues. CDR3 region: CSAPGGGPRTDTQYF.

The chain joins TRBV12-3 or TRBV12-4 to TRBJ2-3; no DNA is available, so the TRBD2 call from TCRdb remains unchecked. The CDR3 spans 15 residues. CDR3 amino acids: CASTLTSQGRDTQYF.

The chain is built from TRBV7-9 and TRBJ2-1; TCRdb's D gene call, TRBD2, goes unchecked for lack of DNA. CDR3 length: 17 amino acids. Germline V gives CDR1 SEHNR, CDR2 FQNEAQ (reference sequence). CDR3 protein: CASSLRTSGTVYNEQFF.

The rearrangement links TRBV28 to TRBJ2-7; with no DNA, the TCRdb D assignment of TRBD1 cannot be verified. The CDR3 sequence is 18 residues long. Germline V lookup: CDR1 MDHEN, CDR2 SYDVKM. This chain's CDR3 is CASSLLGRGGVGTMAQYF.

The chain combines TRBV4-1 with TRBJ2-2. The CDR3 consists of 16 residues. Germline V lookup: CDR1 MGHRA, CDR2 YSYEKL. CDR3 loop: CASSQDQKLVSGELFF.

This chain joins TRBV5-1 and TRBJ2-3. Germline lookup yields CDR1 SGHRS and CDR2 YFSETQ. The length of the CDR3 is 12 residues. CDR3: CASSFSVDTQYF.

V usage is TRBV2 and J usage is TRBJ2-2; absent DNA, TCRdb's TRBD2 call cannot be checked. CDR1 and CDR2 (germline): SNHLY, FYNNEI. This CDR3 region has 16 residues. CDR3 residues: CASSEGRVGNTGELFF. The whole variable domain, remainder taken from reference TRBV2 and TRBJ2-2, is EPEVTQTPSHQVTQMGQEVILRCVPISNHLYFYWYRQILGQKVEFLVSFYNNEISEKSEIFDDQFSVERPDGSNFTLKIRSTKLEDSAMYFCASSEGRVGNTGELFFGEGSRLTVL.

The chain couples TRBV19 to TRBJ2-2. This CDR3 spans 12 amino acids. Per germline, CDR1 LNHDA and CDR2 SQIVND (reference sequence). The CDR3 here is CATLSNTGELFF.

The chain has TRBV29-1 and TRBJ2-3; the D gene TCRdb calls, TRBD2, cannot be checked with no DNA. This CDR3 comprises 13 residues. Germline-derived CDR1 and CDR2 are SQVTM and ANQGSEA. CDR3: CSVAGRQTDTQYF.

V and J are TRBV4-3 and TRBJ1-4; TCRdb names TRBD1, which stays unverified in the absence of DNA. Germline V gene data show CDR1 as LGHNA and CDR2 as YSLEER. This CDR3 spans 16 amino acids. This chain's CDR3 is CASSQDSFGQDEKLFF.

This CDR3 is CSATPSGSWGNEQFF. This chain uses TRBV20-1 with TRBJ2-1; no DNA is available, so the TRBD2 call from TCRdb remains unchecked. The CDR3 is made up of 15 amino acids. Germline V gene sequence: CDR1 DFQATT, CDR2 SNEGSKA (reference sequence).

The chain carries TRBV2 and TRBJ2-2; there is no DNA to check the TCRdb D call of TRBD2. The CDR3 has 16 residues. Germline V gene sequence: CDR1 SNHLY, CDR2 FYNNEI. CDR3 sequence reads: CASSQGLAGVYGELFF.

J is TRBJ1-1 and V is TRBV9; TCRdb indicates TRBD1, and absent DNA this call remains unverified. The germline gives CDR1 SGDLS, CDR2 YYNGEE. CDR3 size: 15 residues. This chain's CDR3 is CASSPRQGQNTEAFF.